Described below is a single T cell receptor (beta chain) sequence and its context. Antigen specificity is unknown. TCRdb reworked the 5' RACE reads into one entry per CDR3 protein, no DNA. The sample includes about 120,000 distinct CDR3 sequences. This sample is part of a study of T cells expressing NK-cell markers. Study-wide context: Investigators obtained TCR beta repertoires from sorted CD3+CD56+NKG2C+, CD3+CD56+NKG2C- and CD3+CD56-NKG2C+ T cells. Study observations and caveats: Dominance of the CD3+CD56-NKG2C+ fraction by these clonotypes also held in several donors.

This CDR3 contains 16 residues. Germline-derived CDR1 and CDR2 are MDHEN and SYDVKM. V usage is TRBV28 and J usage is TRBJ2-4; the TCRdb D gene call, TRBD1, has no DNA to confirm it. The sequenced sample was blood T cells: a sorted CD56 or NKG2C T cell subset, CD4+ or CD8+ T cells, or bulk PBMC T cells (not recorded which). This clonotype was sampled from a woman aged 18-69 years in good health. The CDR3: CASSMTGDLLKNIQYF.